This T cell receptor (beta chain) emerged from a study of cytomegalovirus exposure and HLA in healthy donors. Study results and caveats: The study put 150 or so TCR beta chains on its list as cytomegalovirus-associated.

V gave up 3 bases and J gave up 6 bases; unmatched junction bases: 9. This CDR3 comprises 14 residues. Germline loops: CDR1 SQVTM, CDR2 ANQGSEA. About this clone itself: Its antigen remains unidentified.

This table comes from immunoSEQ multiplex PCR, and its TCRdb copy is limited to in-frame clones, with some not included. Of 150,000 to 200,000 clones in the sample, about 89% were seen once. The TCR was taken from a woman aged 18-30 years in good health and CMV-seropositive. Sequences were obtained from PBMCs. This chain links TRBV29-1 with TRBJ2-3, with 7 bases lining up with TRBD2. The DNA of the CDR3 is TGCAGCGTTGAGCCGCGGGAGTTCTTGGATACGCAGTATTTT. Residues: CSVEPREFLDTQYF.